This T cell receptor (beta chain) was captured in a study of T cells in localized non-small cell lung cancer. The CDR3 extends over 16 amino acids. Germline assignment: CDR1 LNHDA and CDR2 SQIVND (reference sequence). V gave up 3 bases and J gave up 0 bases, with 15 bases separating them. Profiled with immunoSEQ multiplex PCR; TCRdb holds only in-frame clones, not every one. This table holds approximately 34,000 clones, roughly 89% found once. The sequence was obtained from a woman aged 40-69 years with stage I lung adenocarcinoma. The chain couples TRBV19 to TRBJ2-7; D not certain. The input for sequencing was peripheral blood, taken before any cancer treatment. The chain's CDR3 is CASSISGGFSSYEQYF. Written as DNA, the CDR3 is TGTGCCAGTAGTATTTCTGGCGGCTTCAGCTCCTACGAGCAGTACTTC.